This T cell receptor beta chain was found in a study of blood T cell repertoires in COVID-19. Study-wide background: Spain, Italy and the United States supplied samples that represented acute and convalescent COVID-19. T cells, B-cell-depleted T cells, or PBMCs provided the cDNA or gDNA that served as material.

This table comes from immunoSEQ multiplex PCR, and its TCRdb copy is limited to in-frame clones, with some not included. Altogether roughly 80,000 clones are present, roughly 88% being singletons, with the ten largest covering less than 9%. Germline CDR1 and CDR2: MNHEY and SVGAGI. Trimming removed 7 bases at V and 2 bases at J, with 15 bases between. This CDR3 has 14 amino acids. The clonotype originates from a woman aged 80 or older with acute or convalescent COVID-19. Material: peripheral blood. The J gene is TRBJ2-7, the V gene TRBV6-5; TRBD2 is a possible D gene (6 bases). The CDR3 loop is CASTYPGSPYEQYF. The CDR3 nucleotides are TGTGCCAGCACCTACCCCGGGAGCCCCTACGAGCAGTACTTC.